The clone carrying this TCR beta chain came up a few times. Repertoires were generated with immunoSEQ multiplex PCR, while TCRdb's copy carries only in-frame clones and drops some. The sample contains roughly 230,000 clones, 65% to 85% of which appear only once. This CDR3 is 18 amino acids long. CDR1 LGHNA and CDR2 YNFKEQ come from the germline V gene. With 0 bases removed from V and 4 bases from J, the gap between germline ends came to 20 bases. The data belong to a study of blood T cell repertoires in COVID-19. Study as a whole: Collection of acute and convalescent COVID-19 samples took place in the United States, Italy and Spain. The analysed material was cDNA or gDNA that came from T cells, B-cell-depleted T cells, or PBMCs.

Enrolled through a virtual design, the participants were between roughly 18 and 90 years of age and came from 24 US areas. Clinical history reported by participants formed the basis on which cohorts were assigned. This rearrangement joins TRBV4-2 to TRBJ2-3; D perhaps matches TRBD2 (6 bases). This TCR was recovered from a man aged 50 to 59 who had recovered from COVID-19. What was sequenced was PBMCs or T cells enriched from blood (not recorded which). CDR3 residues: CASSQERLLARGADTQYF. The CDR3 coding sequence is TGTGCCAGCAGCCAAGAAAGACTACTAGCTCGAGGTGCAGATACGCAGTATTTT.